Listed below are T cell receptor beta chains from one sample, sequenced in a study of patients and donors after allogeneic stem cell transplantation. TCRdb redid the calling of the RT-PCR reads with MiXCR, one entry per CDR3 protein. The table has about 960,000 distinct CDR3 sequences, more than 15% seen once; the top ten hold approximately 5.9%. The specimen sequenced was blood, either unsorted or a sorted T cell fraction (not recorded which). The receptors here all came from a human donor who was either an allogeneic HSCT recipient or a stem cell or donor lymphocyte infusion donor (not recorded which). It is not recorded whose cells these are; they may come from a transplant donor. Each CDR3 is given with its conserved first and last residue. The order of the fields is CDR3 length, J gene, V gene, clone size, D gene, CDR3 DNA, CDR3 protein. A D gene is named only where the DNA matches it firmly. Expanded clones get a size class; other rows say once, few or many, or leave the size out.

cdr3_length: 15
j_call: TRBJ1-4
v_call: TRBV5-5
clone_size: many
d_call: TRBD1
cdr3_nt: TGTGCCAGCAGTCGGACAGGGGCAACTAATGAAAAACTGTTTTTT
cdr3_aa: CASSRTGATNEKLFF

cdr3_length: 14
j_call: TRBJ1-2
v_call: TRBV5-1
clone_size: few
d_call: -
cdr3_nt: TGCGCCAGCAGCTTAGCCGACAGTATCTATGGCTACACCTTC
cdr3_aa: CASSLADSIYGYTF

cdr3_length: 16
j_call: TRBJ1-5
v_call: TRBV5-1
clone_size: few
d_call: TRBD1
cdr3_nt: TGCGCCAGCAGAGACGGGACAGGGATGAGCAATCAGCCCCAGCATTTT
cdr3_aa: CASRDGTGMSNQPQHF

cdr3_length: 16
j_call: TRBJ1-2
v_call: TRBV9
clone_size: -
d_call: TRBD1
cdr3_nt: TGTGCCAGCAGCCCCTACTGGGACAGGGGGCCCTATGGCTACACCTTC
cdr3_aa: CASSPYWDRGPYGYTF

cdr3_length: 15
j_call: TRBJ2-3
v_call: TRBV7-3
clone_size: few
d_call: TRBD2
cdr3_nt: TGTGTCTCAGCGGGCGGGGGGGCCCCGACAGATACGCAGTATTTT
cdr3_aa: CVSAGGGAPTDTQYF

cdr3_length: 14
j_call: TRBJ2-5
v_call: TRBV2
clone_size: -
d_call: -
cdr3_nt: TGTGCCAGCAGTGAAGAAGGTCCCTTAGGGACCCAGTACTTC
cdr3_aa: CASSEEGPLGTQYF

cdr3_length: 17
j_call: TRBJ2-1
v_call: TRBV6-1
clone_size: few
d_call: -
cdr3_nt: TGTGCCAGCAGTCAAACCCCCGTGAAGGTGGACTACAATGAGCAGTTCTTC
cdr3_aa: CASSQTPVKVDYNEQFF

cdr3_length: 17
j_call: TRBJ2-3
v_call: TRBV4-2
clone_size: few
d_call: TRBD2
cdr3_nt: TGTGCCAGCAGCCAAGGCCCGGGAGCGGGGGCTGCAGATACGCAGTATTTT
cdr3_aa: CASSQGPGAGAADTQYF

cdr3_length: 12
j_call: TRBJ2-5
v_call: TRBV20-1
clone_size: few
d_call: TRBD2
cdr3_nt: TGCAGTGCCCTAACTAGCGGAGAGACCCAGTACTTC
cdr3_aa: CSALTSGETQYF

cdr3_length: 14
j_call: TRBJ2-7
v_call: TRBV3-1
clone_size: -
d_call: TRBD2
cdr3_nt: TGTGCCAGCAGCCAAGGGAGCGGGAGGTACGAGCAGTACTTC
cdr3_aa: CASSQGSGRYEQYF

cdr3_length: 13
j_call: TRBJ1-6
v_call: TRBV19
clone_size: few
d_call: -
cdr3_nt: TGTGCCAGTAGTGCCAGGGATAATTCACCCCTCCACTTT
cdr3_aa: CASSARDNSPLHF

cdr3_length: 16
j_call: TRBJ2-1
v_call: TRBV5-1
clone_size: few
d_call: TRBD2
cdr3_nt: TGCGCCAGCAGCTTTTTGGGCGGGAGAAAAGGAGATGAGCAGTTCTTC
cdr3_aa: CASSFLGGRKGDEQFF

cdr3_length: 17
j_call: TRBJ2-1
v_call: TRBV29-1
clone_size: -
d_call: TRBD2
cdr3_nt: TGCAGCGTGCTCGGGGGGGGACTAGCGGGAGGGGAGAATGAGCAGTTCTTC
cdr3_aa: CSVLGGGLAGGENEQFF

cdr3_length: 14
j_call: TRBJ2-1
v_call: TRBV6-1
clone_size: many
d_call: TRBD2
cdr3_nt: TGTGCCAGCAGCCAAGTGGGGGGGACGAATGAGCAGTTCTTC
cdr3_aa: CASSQVGGTNEQFF

cdr3_length: 15
j_call: TRBJ2-7
v_call: TRBV29-1
clone_size: few
d_call: TRBD1
cdr3_nt: TGCAGCGTTCTAAGAATTTCGGACAGGGGATACGAGCAGTACTTC
cdr3_aa: CSVLRISDRGYEQYF

cdr3_length: 16
j_call: TRBJ1-2
v_call: TRBV12-3/TRBV12-4
clone_size: -
d_call: -
cdr3_nt: TGTGCCAGCATCCCGAACAGTCCCCGTTTCGGTGGGGGCTACACCTTC
cdr3_aa: CASIPNSPRFGGGYTF

cdr3_length: 15
j_call: TRBJ1-1
v_call: TRBV9
clone_size: -
d_call: -
cdr3_nt: TGTGCCAGCAGCGTAAAGAGGTCGGGAAACACTGAAGCTTTCTTT
cdr3_aa: CASSVKRSGNTEAFF